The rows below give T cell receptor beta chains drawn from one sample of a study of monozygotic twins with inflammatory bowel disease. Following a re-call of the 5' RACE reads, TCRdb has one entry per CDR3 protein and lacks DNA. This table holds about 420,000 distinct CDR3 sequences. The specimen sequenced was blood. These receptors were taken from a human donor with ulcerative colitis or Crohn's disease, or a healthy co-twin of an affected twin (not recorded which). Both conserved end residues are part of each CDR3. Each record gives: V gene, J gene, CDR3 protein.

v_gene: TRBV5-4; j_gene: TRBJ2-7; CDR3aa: CASSLVAYGEQYF
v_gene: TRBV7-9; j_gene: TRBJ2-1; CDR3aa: CASSLRTSGRHEQFF
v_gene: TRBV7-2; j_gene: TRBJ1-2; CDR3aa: CASSHWDRSDYGYTF
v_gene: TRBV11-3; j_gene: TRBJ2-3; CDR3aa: CASSLRAGGADTQYF
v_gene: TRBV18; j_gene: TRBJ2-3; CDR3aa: CASSEAGTDTQYF
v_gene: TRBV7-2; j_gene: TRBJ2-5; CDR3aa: CASSLPSGGAGETQYF
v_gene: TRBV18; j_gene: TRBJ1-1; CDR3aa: CASSRSGGVTEAFF
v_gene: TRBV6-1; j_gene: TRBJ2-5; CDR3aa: CASSGEETQYF
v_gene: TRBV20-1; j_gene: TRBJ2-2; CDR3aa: CSARGDSNTGELFF
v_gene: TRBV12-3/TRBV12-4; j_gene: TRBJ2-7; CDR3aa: CASSLFLTGGEQYF
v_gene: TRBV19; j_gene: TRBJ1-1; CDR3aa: CASSIPGMNTEAFF
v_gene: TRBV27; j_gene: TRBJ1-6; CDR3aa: CASSFQSGISYNPPLHF
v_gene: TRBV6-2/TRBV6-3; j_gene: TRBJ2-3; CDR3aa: CASSPQSRGGMWSTDTQYF
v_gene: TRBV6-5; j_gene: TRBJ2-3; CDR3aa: CASSSPVARDTDTQYF
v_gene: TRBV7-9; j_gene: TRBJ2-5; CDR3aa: CASSLSGHVQETQYF
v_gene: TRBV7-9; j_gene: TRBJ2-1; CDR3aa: CASSSGGADEQFF
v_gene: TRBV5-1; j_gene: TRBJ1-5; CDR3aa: CASSPDPGVGSQPQHF
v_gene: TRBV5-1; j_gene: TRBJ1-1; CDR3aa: CASSFSDSYTEAFF
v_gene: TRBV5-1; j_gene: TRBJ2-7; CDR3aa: CASSPGTSGNEQYF
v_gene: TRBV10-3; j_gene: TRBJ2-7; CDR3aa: CAISDRDRISYEQYF
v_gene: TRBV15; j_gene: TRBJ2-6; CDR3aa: CATSRVGPGANVLTF
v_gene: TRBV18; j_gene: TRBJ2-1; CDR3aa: CASSRAARGARQITEQFF
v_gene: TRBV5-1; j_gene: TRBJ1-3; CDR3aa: CASKGGGNSGNTIYF
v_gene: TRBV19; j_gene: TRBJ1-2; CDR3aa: CASIPSRDRGHYGYTF
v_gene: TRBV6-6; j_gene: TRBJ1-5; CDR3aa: CASSKRGGNQPQHF
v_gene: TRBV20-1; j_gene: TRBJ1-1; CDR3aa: CSATYRTRNTEAFF
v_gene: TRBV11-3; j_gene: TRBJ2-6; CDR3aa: CASSLYTGSGANVLTF
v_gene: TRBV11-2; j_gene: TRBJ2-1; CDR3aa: CASSSGGSSYNEQFF
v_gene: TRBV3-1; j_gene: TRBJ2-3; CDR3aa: CASSQGRQDTQYF
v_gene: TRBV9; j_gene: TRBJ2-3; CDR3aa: CASSVDLTDTQYF
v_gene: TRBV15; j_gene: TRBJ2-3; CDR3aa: CATASSPGTQYF
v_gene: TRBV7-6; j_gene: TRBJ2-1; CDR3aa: CASSPGTSGFAGNEQFF
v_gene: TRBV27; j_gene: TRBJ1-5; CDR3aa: CASSNRQGNQPQHF
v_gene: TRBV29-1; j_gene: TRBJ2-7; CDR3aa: CSVEDPWSSYEQYF
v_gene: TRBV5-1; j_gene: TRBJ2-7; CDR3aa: CASSLAGGLGEQYF
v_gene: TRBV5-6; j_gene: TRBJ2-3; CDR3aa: CASSRDFSSTDTQYF
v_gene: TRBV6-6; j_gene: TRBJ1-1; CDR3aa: CASSYGGSNTEAFF
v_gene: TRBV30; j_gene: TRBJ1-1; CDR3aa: CAWSVDGGRAFF
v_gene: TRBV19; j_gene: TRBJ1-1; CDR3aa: CATASSMNTEAFF
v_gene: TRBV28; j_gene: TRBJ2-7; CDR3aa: CASSLVHAYEQYF
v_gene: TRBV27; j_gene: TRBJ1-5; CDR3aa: CASSLREGQPQHF
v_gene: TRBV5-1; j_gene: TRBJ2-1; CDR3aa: CASSTVGLSRNEQFF
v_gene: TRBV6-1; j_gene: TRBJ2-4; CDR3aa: CASRDSGTAKNIQYF
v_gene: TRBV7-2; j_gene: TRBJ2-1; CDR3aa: CASSLSPRLNEQFF
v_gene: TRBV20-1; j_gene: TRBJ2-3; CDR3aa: CSEEKRSTDTQYF
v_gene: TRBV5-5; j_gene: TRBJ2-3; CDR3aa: CASSFMRTGRTDTQYF
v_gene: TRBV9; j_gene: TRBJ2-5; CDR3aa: CASSATGGGETQYF
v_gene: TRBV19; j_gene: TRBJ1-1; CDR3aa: CASRFRFGAFF
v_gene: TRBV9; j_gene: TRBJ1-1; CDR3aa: CASSLGTPNTEAFF
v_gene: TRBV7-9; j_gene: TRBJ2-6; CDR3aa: CASSSTGAGANVLTF
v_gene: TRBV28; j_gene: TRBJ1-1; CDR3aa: CASSIPQGGFNTEAFF
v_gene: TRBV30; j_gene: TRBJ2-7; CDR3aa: CAWNRPSYEQYF
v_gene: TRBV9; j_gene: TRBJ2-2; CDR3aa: CASSAPGDKNTGELFF